The 31 T cell receptor beta chains below were found in one sample sequenced in a study of blood T cell repertoires in COVID-19. The table came from immunoSEQ multiplex PCR; TCRdb's copy has only in-frame clones and leaves some out. The data show approximately 200,000 clones, 65% to 90% seen once. Input material: PBMCs or T cells enriched from blood (not recorded which). These receptors originate from a woman in her 30s who had been exposed to COVID-19.

The V call is TRBV2, the J call TRBJ1-1; the D gene is possibly TRBD1 (5 bases). The CDR3 is 14 amino acids. Per germline, CDR1 SNHLY and CDR2 FYNNEI. Between the trimmed V and J ends, which lost 3 bases and 1 base, there was a span of 9 bases. DNA for the CDR3: TGTGCCAGCAGTGAGTGGGGCTGGAACACTGAAGCTTTCTTT. Translation: CASSEWGWNTEAFF.

This chain joins TRBV9 and TRBJ1-3, with 10 positions matching TRBD1. CDR3 length equals 17 residues. CDR1 is SGDLS, CDR2 YYNGEE, per germline. The ends lost 2 bases at V and 4 bases at J; junction bases unmatched: 9. DNA for the CDR3: TGTGCCAGCAGCGTCACCGGGACAGGGGTTTCCGGAAACACCATATATTTT. Translated, it gives CASSVTGTGVSGNTIYF.

In this sample, this clone is medium-sized. The same CDR3 can be traced to other DNA sequences in this sample. The rearrangement uses TRBV30 and TRBJ1-4; 10 positions agree with TRBD1. V was clipped by 2 bases and J by 6 bases; unmatched bases: 3. The CDR3 is made up of 14 amino acids. CDR1 and CDR2 from the germline V gene are GTSNPN and SVGIG (reference sequence). Here the CDR3 reads CAWSSGTGDEKLFF. DNA of the CDR3: TGTGCCTGGAGTTCTGGGACAGGGGATGAAAAACTGTTTTTT.

The rearrangement links TRBV5-4 to TRBJ2-3, with D possibly being TRBD2 (6 bases). Germline lookup yields CDR1 SGHNT and CDR2 YYREEE (reference sequence). Trimming removed 2 bases at V and 2 bases at J, with 15 bases between. The CDR3 runs to 16 residues. CDR3 nucleotide sequence: TGTGCCAGCAGCTTCCCCGGGACTCCCTACACAGATACGCAGTATTTT. This translates into CASSFPGTPYTDTQYF.

This clone was found once. The genes are TRBV3-1 (or the pseudogene TRBV3-2) and TRBJ1-2; TRBD1 matches 12 bases. Looked up from germline, CDR1 is LGHDT and CDR2 is YNNKEL (reference sequence). Trimming at V came to 1 base and at J to 6 bases, leaving 9 bases not matched to a gene. The CDR3 has 17 amino acids. CDR3: CASSQALPGQGADGYTF. CDR3 sequence (DNA): TGTGCCAGCAGCCAAGCACTACCGGGACAGGGGGCTGATGGCTACACCTTC.

This clone has a single count. V usage is TRBV4-1 and J usage is TRBJ2-1; D remains unclear. This CDR3 has 14 amino acids. Trimming pared 8 bases from V and 0 bases from J, leaving 11 bases between. The germline CDR1 and CDR2 sequences are MGHRA and YSYEKL. In DNA form, the CDR3 reads TGCGCCAGCTGTGACATTAGCTCCTACAATGAGCAGTTCTTC. It codes for CASCDISSYNEQFF.

The genes are TRBV19 and TRBJ2-7, with TRBD2 as a possible D gene (7 bases). Germline CDR1 is LNHDA and CDR2 is SQIVND (reference sequence). The ends were cut back, 3 bases at V and 2 bases at J, with 11 bases in the middle. This CDR3 is 14 amino acids long. CDR3 protein: CASSIGGPPYEQYF. The CDR3, as DNA: TGTGCCAGTAGTATCGGGGGGCCTCCCTACGAGCAGTACTTC.

The rearrangement links TRBV5-1 to TRBJ2-3, with D uncertain. The germline V gene encodes CDR1 SGHRS and CDR2 YFSETQ. CDR3 length: 15 amino acids. V lost 1 base and J 2 bases, leaving 11 bases between the germline ends. Here the CDR3 DNA reads TGCGCCAGCAGCTTGCCAGGTTCAAACACAGATACGCAGTATTTT. Its translation is CASSLPGSNTDTQYF.

The rearrangement joins TRBV19 to TRBJ1-5; D may be TRBD1 (6 bases). CDR3 length equals 16 residues. With 6 bases removed from V and 4 bases from J, the gap between germline ends came to 19 bases. CDR1 LNHDA and CDR2 SQIVND come from the germline V gene (reference sequence). Here the CDR3 reads CASSPTQGTHNQPQHF. The CDR3 DNA reads as TGTGCCAGTAGCCCTACCCAAGGGACACATAATCAGCCCCAGCATTTT.

The chain has TRBV30 and TRBJ1-1; D possibly corresponds to TRBD1 (6 bases). V shed 4 bases and J shed 5 bases, with 23 bases lying between them. This CDR3 is 16 amino acids long. The germline CDR1 and CDR2 sequences are GTSNPN and SVGIG (reference sequence). The CDR3 coding sequence is TGTGCCTGGACCCGACCCTGGGGGCAGGGGATAACTGAAGCTTTCTTT. Its translation: CAWTRPWGQGITEAFF.

The chain is built from TRBV9 and TRBJ2-1; TRBD1 is a possible D gene (5 bases). The CDR3 is made up of 14 amino acids. The V gene's germline CDR1 is SGDLS and CDR2 YYNGEE. Trimming pared 4 bases from V and 4 bases from J, leaving 12 bases between. CDR3 in amino acids: CASSPAGFYNEQFF. DNA of the CDR3: TGTGCCAGCAGCCCGGCAGGGTTTTACAATGAGCAGTTCTTC.

The chain uses TRBV19 and TRBJ2-2; 10 bases align to TRBD1. The CDR3 contains 19 residues. After removal of 5 bases from V and 0 bases from J, the junction contained 12 bases not matched to a gene. From germline, CDR1 is LNHDA and CDR2 SQIVND (reference sequence). In nucleotides, the CDR3 is TGTGCCAGTAGTCTCGGGACAGGGGCTAGAGATTCGAACACCGGGGAGCTGTTTTTT. This gives the protein CASSLGTGARDSNTGELFF.

V gene TRBV7-9 combines with J gene TRBJ2-7, with unresolved D. V dropped 2 bases and J dropped 7 bases, with 12 bases sitting between them. CDR1 is SEHNR, CDR2 FQNEAQ, per germline (reference sequence). CDR3 length: 13 residues. The CDR3 bases are TGTGCCAGCAGCTTAACGACCGCAGGTGAGCAGTACTTC. Protein sequence: CASSLTTAGEQYF.

The chain joins TRBV7-8 to TRBJ2-1, with no clear D. The CDR3 length is 15 residues. Deletions cut 1 base from V and 5 bases from J, with 12 bases between. Germline V gene data show CDR1 as SGHVS and CDR2 as FQNEAQ. CDR3 nucleotide sequence: TGTGCCAGCAGCTTAGTTCTCGCCAGTAACAATGAGCAGTTCTTC. Protein: CASSLVLASNNEQFF.

J is TRBJ1-5 and V is TRBV6-1, with TRBD1 matching 9 bases. V trimming: 5 bases; J trimming: 6 bases; junction bases outside the gene matches: 8. This CDR3 is built from 15 residues. Looked up from germline, CDR1 is MNHNS and CDR2 is SASEGT. The CDR3 loop reads CASSQITGGIQPQHF. CDR3 sequence (DNA): TGTGCCAGCAGTCAAATTACAGGGGGCATTCAGCCCCAGCATTTT.

V gene TRBV19 combines with J gene TRBJ1-1; 7 nucleotides align to TRBD1. Germline-derived CDR1 and CDR2 are LNHDA and SQIVND (reference sequence). The V gene end was trimmed by 7 bases and the J gene end by 5 bases; junction bases not matched to a gene: 4. The CDR3 sequence is 12 residues long. CDR3 DNA sequence: TGTGCCAGTACTGCAGGGGGAACTGAAGCTTTCTTT. Translating it yields CASTAGGTEAFF.

The chain combines TRBV29-1 with TRBJ2-1; 12 nucleotides match TRBD2. V gave up 6 bases and J gave up 0 bases; unmatched junction bases: 6. CDR1 and CDR2 (germline): SQVTM, ANQGSEA. The CDR3 runs to 16 residues. The CDR3, as DNA: TGCAGCGTGGCTAGGACTAGCGGGGTCTCCTACAATGAGCAGTTCTTC. Its protein product is CSVARTSGVSYNEQFF.

J is TRBJ1-3 and V is TRBV11-3; no firm D call. V lost 6 bases and J 0 bases, leaving 18 bases between the germline ends. CDR3 size: 17 residues. Germline CDR1 reads SGHNT; CDR2 reads YENEEA. CDR3 region: CASSTKLGQSSGNTIYF. CDR3 bases: TGTGCCAGCAGTACCAAATTGGGCCAGAGCTCTGGAAACACCATATATTTT.

This clone appeared once. This chain connects TRBV5-1 to TRBJ2-3, with 9 positions matching TRBD2. This CDR3 has 15 amino acids. Trimming cost V 7 bases and J 0 bases; bases outside gene matches: 6. Germline V gene lookup returns CDR1 SGHRS and CDR2 YFSETQ. CDR3: CASQRGDPSTDTQYF. CDR3 in DNA: TGCGCCAGCCAGCGGGGGGATCCTAGCACAGATACGCAGTATTTT.

The chain couples TRBV5-5 to TRBJ1-6; D might be TRBD1 (6 bases). CDR1 is SGHKS and CDR2 is YYEKEE in the germline V gene (reference sequence). V shed 0 bases and J shed 4 bases, with 8 bases lying between them. This CDR3 has 15 residues. CDR3 in DNA: TGTGCCAGCAGCTTGGACGGACAGTATAATTCACCCCTCCACTTT. Its protein is CASSLDGQYNSPLHF.

The chain employs TRBV7-4 and TRBJ1-1; 7 bases match TRBD1. The V and J ends lost 6 bases and 0 bases, in that order; junction bases with no gene match: 10. Germline V gives CDR1 SGHVT, CDR2 SQSDAQ. This CDR3 is 16 amino acids long. The CDR3 loop is CASRTGTAYMNTEAFF. Written as DNA, the CDR3 is TGTGCCAGCAGGACCGGGACAGCCTATATGAACACTGAAGCTTTCTTT.

This clone was counted only a few times. This chain uses TRBV2 with TRBJ2-7; D unresolved. V was trimmed by 8 bases and J by 0 bases, leaving 11 bases between them. CDR3 size: 13 residues. The germline gives CDR1 SNHLY, CDR2 FYNNEI. The CDR3 loop is CASQGRSSYEQYF. CDR3 coding DNA: TGTGCCAGCCAAGGCCGGAGCTCCTACGAGCAGTACTTC.

CDR3 nucleotides: TGCGCCAGCAATATGGTTCCCACAGGGGGCGCGGATGCTTTCTTT. The encoded protein is CASNMVPTGGADAFF. The chain has TRBV5-1 and TRBJ1-1; the match to TRBD1 covers 9 bases. This CDR3 has 15 residues. Per the germline V gene, CDR1 is SGHRS and CDR2 is YFSETQ. J lost 11 bases, V lost 6 bases, and 17 bases had no gene match.

The chain links TRBV20-1 to TRBJ1-1; 7 nucleotides align to TRBD1. This CDR3 spans 10 amino acids. Germline values: CDR1 DFQATT, CDR2 SNEGSKA (reference sequence). The CDR3, as DNA: TGCAGCGCAGAAAGGGGGCAAGCTTTCTTT. Encoded protein: CSAERGQAFF.

The J gene is TRBJ1-2, the V gene TRBV19; D is perhaps TRBD1 (6 bases). The V gene's germline CDR1 is LNHDA and CDR2 SQIVND (reference sequence). The CDR3 is made up of 15 amino acids. V was shortened by 6 bases and J by 0 bases, with 14 bases between the two germline ends. This chain's CDR3 is CASRQRGGTNYGYTF. CDR3 bases: TGTGCCAGTAGGCAAAGGGGGGGAACTAACTATGGCTACACCTTC. The variable domain in full, with the rest retrieved from reference TRBV19 and TRBJ1-2, is DGGITQSPKYLFRKEGQNVTLSCEQNLNHDAMYWYRQDPGQGLRLIYYSQIVNDFQKGDIAEGYSVSREKKESFPLTVTSAQKNPTAFYLCASRQRGGTNYGYTFGSGTRLTVV.

The V call is TRBV18, the J call TRBJ1-1, with a tentative D call TRBD1 (6 bases). The length of the CDR3 is 13 residues. In germline, CDR1 is KGHSH, CDR2 LQKENI. Trimming shortened V by 4 bases and J by 1 base, and 7 bases separated the two germline ends. The CDR3 is CASSRTENTEAFF. The CDR3 nucleotides are TGTGCCAGCTCACGGACAGAGAACACTGAAGCTTTCTTT.

This chain joins TRBV7-8 and TRBJ1-2, with 7 nucleotides matching TRBD1. The V gene's germline CDR1 is SGHVS and CDR2 FQNEAQ. CDR3 length: 16 amino acids. After removal of 5 bases from V and 4 bases from J, the junction contained 13 bases not matched to a gene. CDR3 residues: CASSPTNPGTAYGYTF. CDR3 bases: TGTGCCAGCAGCCCAACCAACCCCGGGACAGCCTATGGCTACACCTTC. The entire variable domain, with the rest obtained from reference TRBV7-8 and TRBJ1-2, is as follows: GAGVSQSPRYKVAKRGQDVALRCDPISGHVSLFWYQQALGQGPEFLTYFQNEAQLDKSGLPSDRFFAERPEGSVSTLKIQRTQQEDSAVYLCASSPTNPGTAYGYTFGSGTRLTVV.

V gene TRBV10-3 combines with J gene TRBJ1-1; 7 bases map to TRBD1. The V gene's germline CDR1 is ENHRY and CDR2 SYGVKD. Germline trimming cut 10 bases from V and 4 bases from J; bases unmatched to any gene: 15. The CDR3 runs to 15 residues. This CDR3 is CATQPSPDRVTEAFF. In nucleotides, the CDR3 is TGTGCCACACAACCTTCCCCCGACAGGGTCACTGAAGCTTTCTTT.

V gene TRBV12-3 or TRBV12-4 combines with J gene TRBJ1-2, with a possible D match to TRBD1 (6 bases). The V and J ends lost 8 bases and 7 bases respectively, with 17 bases between them. The CDR3 has 13 residues. The CDR3 DNA reads as TGTGCCAGCTCTCGGGGGGGGGCCTCTGGCTACACCTTC. Its protein product is CASSRGGASGYTF.

The chain carries TRBV7-2 and TRBJ1-5; 8 bases are shared with TRBD1. This CDR3 has 15 amino acids. Trimming at V came to 4 bases and at J to 2 bases, leaving 4 bases not matched to a gene. Looked up from germline, CDR1 is SGHTA and CDR2 is FQGNSA. CDR3 in amino acids: CASSSQTGGNQPQHF. The DNA of the CDR3 is TGTGCCAGCAGCTCTCAGACAGGGGGCAATCAGCCCCAGCATTTT.

The V call is TRBV19, the J call TRBJ2-7, with D perhaps TRBD2 (5 bases). The germline CDR1 and CDR2 sequences are LNHDA and SQIVND (reference sequence). CDR3 length equals 13 residues. V was trimmed by 5 bases and J by 6 bases, leaving 14 bases between them. Written as DNA, the CDR3 is TGTGCCAGTAGTTTTCTCACGGGATCCGAGCAGTACTTC. This translates into CASSFLTGSEQYF. The full variable domain, completed using reference TRBV19 and TRBJ2-7, is DGGITQSPKYLFRKEGQNVTLSCEQNLNHDAMYWYRQDPGQGLRLIYYSQIVNDFQKGDIAEGYSVSREKKESFPLTVTSAQKNPTAFYLCASSFLTGSEQYFGPGTRLTVT.